The rows below give T cell receptor beta chains drawn from one sample of a study of blood T cell repertoires in COVID-19. Profiled with immunoSEQ multiplex PCR; TCRdb holds only in-frame clones, not every one. The table lists 490,000 or so clones, about 85% of them singletons. Sequencing input: PBMCs or T cells enriched from blood (not recorded which). The receptor set was obtained from a woman aged 55-69 years who had recovered from COVID-19. Each CDR3 is given with its conserved first and last residue. D genes are given only for firm matches. Some rows mark clone size as missing; the rest say once, few, many or name a class of expanded clone.

J gene: TRBJ1-1; clone size: -; CDR3 length: 15; D gene: TRBD1; V gene: TRBV10-3; CDR3 protein: CAISPRTGGNTEAFF; CDR3 DNA: TGTGCCATCAGTCCCCGGACAGGGGGGAACACTGAAGCTTTCTTT
J gene: TRBJ2-4; clone size: -; CDR3 length: 19; D gene: TRBD1; V gene: TRBV7-2; CDR3 protein: CASSRSGTGSDKTKNIQYF; CDR3 DNA: TGTGCCAGCAGCCGGTCCGGGACAGGTTCGGATAAGACCAAAAACATTCAGTACTTC
J gene: TRBJ2-1; clone size: -; CDR3 length: 17; D gene: TRBD1; V gene: TRBV7-2; CDR3 protein: CASSLVIGTGPYNEQFF; CDR3 DNA: TGTGCCAGCAGCTTAGTGATAGGGACAGGACCGTACAATGAGCAGTTCTTC
J gene: TRBJ1-2; clone size: -; CDR3 length: 15; D gene: TRBD1; V gene: TRBV6-5; CDR3 protein: CASRHDRGLNYGYTF; CDR3 DNA: TGTGCCAGCAGACATGACAGGGGGCTCAACTATGGCTACACCTTC
J gene: TRBJ2-6; clone size: -; CDR3 length: 17; D gene: TRBD1; V gene: TRBV5-6; CDR3 protein: CASSGDRYETGANVLTF; CDR3 DNA: TGTGCCAGCAGCGGGGACAGGTATGAAACTGGGGCCAACGTCCTGACTTTC
J gene: TRBJ2-2; clone size: -; CDR3 length: 17; D gene: TRBD2; V gene: TRBV9; CDR3 protein: CASSSQAGRANTGELFF; CDR3 DNA: TGTGCCAGCAGCTCTCAAGCGGGGAGAGCGAACACCGGGGAGCTGTTTTTT
J gene: TRBJ1-4; clone size: -; CDR3 length: 14; D gene: -; V gene: TRBV9; CDR3 protein: CASSPRVEGEKLFF; CDR3 DNA: TGTGCCAGCAGCCCCCGAGTAGAGGGTGAAAAACTGTTTTTT
J gene: TRBJ1-1; clone size: -; CDR3 length: 16; D gene: TRBD1; V gene: TRBV7-2; CDR3 protein: CASSLTTGGMNTEAFF; CDR3 DNA: TGTGCCAGCAGCTTAACGACAGGGGGCATGAACACTGAAGCTTTCTTT
J gene: TRBJ1-3; clone size: once; CDR3 length: 16; D gene: TRBD1; V gene: TRBV7-9; CDR3 protein: CASSLVFRAGGYTIYF; CDR3 DNA: TGTGCCAGCAGCTTAGTTTTTCGTGCAGGGGGCTACACCATATATTTT
J gene: TRBJ2-1; clone size: -; CDR3 length: 14; D gene: -; V gene: TRBV6-4; CDR3 protein: CASSTGSSYNEQFF; CDR3 DNA: TGTGCCAGCAGTACGGGGAGCTCCTACAATGAGCAGTTCTTC
J gene: TRBJ2-3; clone size: -; CDR3 length: 15; D gene: TRBD1; V gene: TRBV28; CDR3 protein: CASSLGGQGSDTQYF; CDR3 DNA: TGTGCCAGCAGTTTGGGAGGACAGGGGTCAGATACGCAGTATTTT
J gene: TRBJ1-2; clone size: -; CDR3 length: 14; D gene: TRBD1; V gene: TRBV30; CDR3 protein: CAWRQLDRAAGYTF; CDR3 DNA: TGTGCCTGGAGACAACTGGACAGGGCCGCTGGCTACACCTTC
J gene: TRBJ1-6; clone size: -; CDR3 length: 15; D gene: TRBD1; V gene: TRBV2; CDR3 protein: CASRGRDRGNSPLHF; CDR3 DNA: TGTGCCAGCAGGGGCCGGGACAGGGGCAATTCACCCCTCCACTTT
J gene: TRBJ2-7; clone size: -; CDR3 length: 15; D gene: TRBD2; V gene: TRBV10-3; CDR3 protein: CAISGGPGAGGEQYF; CDR3 DNA: TGTGCCATCAGTGGTGGCCCAGGAGCGGGGGGTGAGCAGTACTTC
J gene: TRBJ2-2; clone size: -; CDR3 length: 15; D gene: TRBD1; V gene: TRBV7-2; CDR3 protein: CASSITGTALEELFF; CDR3 DNA: TGTGCCAGCAGCATAACCGGGACAGCGTTGGAGGAGCTGTTTTTT
J gene: TRBJ2-2; clone size: -; CDR3 length: 17; D gene: -; V gene: TRBV5-4; CDR3 protein: CASTSGVQFANTGELFF; CDR3 DNA: -
J gene: TRBJ1-2; clone size: few; CDR3 length: 15; D gene: -; V gene: TRBV19; CDR3 protein: CASNERKSSNYGYTF; CDR3 DNA: TGTGCCAGTAATGAGAGAAAGAGCTCTAACTATGGCTACACCTTC
J gene: TRBJ2-2; clone size: once; CDR3 length: 16; D gene: TRBD1; V gene: TRBV4-1; CDR3 protein: CASSQDGRGRTGELFF; CDR3 DNA: TGCGCCAGCAGCCAAGATGGAAGGGGGCGGACCGGGGAGCTGTTTTTT
J gene: TRBJ1-2; clone size: -; CDR3 length: 14; D gene: -; V gene: TRBV19; CDR3 protein: CASSPPRDRNGYTF; CDR3 DNA: TGTGCCAGTAGTCCGCCCCGAGACAGGAATGGCTACACCTTC
J gene: TRBJ2-5; clone size: once; CDR3 length: 15; D gene: TRBD1; V gene: TRBV13; CDR3 protein: CASSLGQGFQETQYF; CDR3 DNA: TGTGCCAGCAGCTTGGGACAGGGCTTTCAAGAGACCCAGTACTTC
J gene: TRBJ2-2; clone size: -; CDR3 length: 16; D gene: -; V gene: TRBV24-1; CDR3 protein: CATSDPTHANTGELFF; CDR3 DNA: TGTGCCACCAGTGACCCGACACACGCGAACACCGGGGAGCTGTTTTTT
J gene: TRBJ2-2; clone size: -; CDR3 length: 14; D gene: -; V gene: TRBV19; CDR3 protein: CASRRSSNTGELFF; CDR3 DNA: TGTGCCAGTAGGAGGTCGTCGAACACCGGGGAGCTGTTTTTT
J gene: TRBJ1-1; clone size: -; CDR3 length: 14; D gene: -; V gene: TRBV7-6; CDR3 protein: CASSLAGGNTEAFF; CDR3 DNA: TGTGCCAGCAGCTTAGCAGGGGGAAACACTGAAGCTTTCTTT
J gene: TRBJ1-5; clone size: -; CDR3 length: 14; D gene: -; V gene: TRBV9; CDR3 protein: CASSVGGGNQPQHF; CDR3 DNA: TGTGCCAGCAGCGTAGGGGGAGGCAATCAGCCCCAGCATTTT
J gene: TRBJ2-5; clone size: -; CDR3 length: 13; D gene: -; V gene: TRBV30; CDR3 protein: CAWSVRQEETQYF; CDR3 DNA: TGTGCCTGGAGTGTCCGACAGGAAGAGACCCAGTACTTC
J gene: TRBJ2-1; clone size: -; CDR3 length: 13; D gene: TRBD2; V gene: TRBV12-3/TRBV12-4; CDR3 protein: CASRPGLVSEQFF; CDR3 DNA: TGTGCCAGCAGGCCCGGACTAGTTAGTGAGCAGTTCTTC
J gene: TRBJ2-3; clone size: -; CDR3 length: 12; D gene: -; V gene: TRBV9; CDR3 protein: CASSTVVDTQYF; CDR3 DNA: TGTGCCAGCAGCACGGTCGTGGATACGCAGTATTTT
J gene: TRBJ2-1; clone size: -; CDR3 length: 16; D gene: TRBD2; V gene: TRBV9; CDR3 protein: CASSVVASGGYVVQFF; CDR3 DNA: TGTGCCAGCAGCGTAGTGGCTAGCGGGGGTTATGTGGTGCAGTTCTTC
J gene: TRBJ2-5; clone size: -; CDR3 length: 14; D gene: TRBD2; V gene: TRBV6-6; CDR3 protein: CASRGGASVETQYF; CDR3 DNA: TGTGCCAGTCGGGGGGGGGCCTCGGTAGAGACCCAGTACTTC
J gene: TRBJ1-4; clone size: -; CDR3 length: 14; D gene: -; V gene: TRBV30; CDR3 protein: CAWTNPGGDEKLFF; CDR3 DNA: TGTGCCTGGACCAACCCGGGGGGCGATGAAAAACTGTTTTTT
J gene: TRBJ2-2; clone size: -; CDR3 length: 16; D gene: -; V gene: TRBV6-1; CDR3 protein: CASSEVGGLNTGELFF; CDR3 DNA: TGTGCCAGCAGTGAAGTTGGCGGATTGAACACCGGGGAGCTGTTTTTT
J gene: TRBJ2-3; clone size: -; CDR3 length: 15; D gene: -; V gene: TRBV7-9; CDR3 protein: CASSPGLISTDTQYF; CDR3 DNA: TGTGCCAGCAGCCCGGGACTGATTAGCACAGATACGCAGTATTTT
J gene: TRBJ2-7; clone size: once; CDR3 length: 15; D gene: TRBD2; V gene: TRBV11-2; CDR3 protein: CASSLLSGATYEQYF; CDR3 DNA: TGTGCCAGCAGCTTATTAAGCGGGGCTACCTACGAGCAGTACTTC
J gene: TRBJ2-2; clone size: -; CDR3 length: 15; D gene: TRBD1; V gene: TRBV9; CDR3 protein: CASNRDRVATGELFF; CDR3 DNA: TGTGCCAGCAACCGGGACAGGGTGGCCACCGGGGAGCTGTTTTTT
J gene: TRBJ2-3; clone size: -; CDR3 length: 16; D gene: TRBD2; V gene: TRBV30; CDR3 protein: CAWKIWSGGAADTQYF; CDR3 DNA: TGTGCCTGGAAAATATGGAGCGGGGGGGCCGCAGATACGCAGTATTTT
J gene: TRBJ1-2; clone size: -; CDR3 length: 16; D gene: TRBD1; V gene: TRBV18; CDR3 protein: CASSPPRTGGNHGYTF; CDR3 DNA: TGTGCCAGCTCACCACCTAGGACAGGGGGAAACCACGGCTACACCTTC
J gene: TRBJ1-5; clone size: -; CDR3 length: 13; D gene: TRBD1; V gene: TRBV19; CDR3 protein: CASRGQVNQPQHF; CDR3 DNA: TGTGCCAGTAGAGGACAGGTCAATCAGCCCCAGCATTTT
J gene: TRBJ2-3; clone size: -; CDR3 length: 13; D gene: -; V gene: TRBV3-1/TRBV3-2; CDR3 protein: CASSRRGTDTQYF; CDR3 DNA: TGTGCCAGCAGCCGGAGGGGCACAGATACGCAGTATTTT
J gene: TRBJ1-6; clone size: -; CDR3 length: 16; D gene: -; V gene: TRBV18; CDR3 protein: CASSPTGPPDNSPLHF; CDR3 DNA: TGTGCCAGCTCACCAACTGGGCCTCCGGATAATTCACCCCTCCACTTT
J gene: TRBJ1-1; clone size: once; CDR3 length: 15; D gene: -; V gene: TRBV2; CDR3 protein: CASSEQVGARTEAFF; CDR3 DNA: TGTGCCAGCAGTGAACAGGTGGGGGCGAGGACTGAAGCTTTCTTT
J gene: TRBJ2-3; clone size: -; CDR3 length: 16; D gene: -; V gene: TRBV29-1; CDR3 protein: CSVDDRRGSGTDTQYF; CDR3 DNA: TGCAGCGTGGACGACCGGCGGGGAAGCGGCACAGATACGCAGTATTTT
J gene: TRBJ2-3; clone size: -; CDR3 length: 16; D gene: TRBD1; V gene: TRBV7-8; CDR3 protein: CASSPTGQASTDTQYF; CDR3 DNA: TGTGCCAGCAGCCCGACCGGACAGGCTAGCACAGATACGCAGTATTTT
J gene: TRBJ1-4; clone size: -; CDR3 length: 14; D gene: TRBD1; V gene: TRBV5-6; CDR3 protein: CASSHGTALEKLFF; CDR3 DNA: TGTGCCAGCAGCCACGGGACAGCCCTTGAAAAACTGTTTTTT
J gene: TRBJ1-1; clone size: -; CDR3 length: 15; D gene: -; V gene: TRBV11-2; CDR3 protein: CASSRFGGVNTEAFF; CDR3 DNA: TGTGCCAGCAGCCGTTTTGGCGGGGTGAACACTGAAGCTTTCTTT
J gene: TRBJ2-5; clone size: -; CDR3 length: 15; D gene: TRBD1; V gene: TRBV10-3; CDR3 protein: CAISGGTGVQETQYF; CDR3 DNA: TGTGCCATCAGTGGGGGGACAGGGGTGCAAGAGACCCAGTACTTC
J gene: TRBJ1-2; clone size: -; CDR3 length: 14; D gene: -; V gene: TRBV19; CDR3 protein: CASSPRQANYGYTF; CDR3 DNA: TGTGCCAGTAGTCCCCGACAGGCTAACTATGGCTACACCTTC
J gene: TRBJ1-2; clone size: -; CDR3 length: 15; D gene: -; V gene: TRBV3-1/TRBV3-2; CDR3 protein: CASSQADRLNYGYTF; CDR3 DNA: TGTGCCAGCAGCCAAGCGGACAGACTTAACTATGGCTACACCTTC
J gene: TRBJ2-7; clone size: -; CDR3 length: 15; D gene: TRBD1; V gene: TRBV7-6; CDR3 protein: CASSLRQGDSYEQYF; CDR3 DNA: TGTGCCAGCAGCTTGAGGCAGGGGGACTCCTACGAGCAGTACTTC
J gene: TRBJ1-3; clone size: -; CDR3 length: 15; D gene: TRBD1; V gene: TRBV28; CDR3 protein: CASSRTGAGGNTIYF; CDR3 DNA: TGTGCCAGCAGTAGGACAGGGGCCGGAGGAAACACCATATATTTT
J gene: TRBJ1-1; clone size: -; CDR3 length: 17; D gene: -; V gene: TRBV29-1; CDR3 protein: CSVDESGLYDDGTEAFF; CDR3 DNA: TGCAGCGTTGACGAGTCAGGGTTATATGACGATGGGACTGAAGCTTTCTTT
J gene: TRBJ1-2; clone size: -; CDR3 length: 16; D gene: TRBD1; V gene: TRBV3-1/TRBV3-2; CDR3 protein: CASSQHGQGLNYGYTF; CDR3 DNA: TGTGCCAGCAGCCAACATGGACAGGGGTTGAACTATGGCTACACCTTC
J gene: TRBJ1-1; clone size: -; CDR3 length: 15; D gene: TRBD1; V gene: TRBV10-3; CDR3 protein: CAIRGQGARTTEAFF; CDR3 DNA: TGTGCCATCAGGGGTCAGGGGGCCAGGACCACTGAAGCTTTCTTT
J gene: TRBJ2-5; clone size: -; CDR3 length: 16; D gene: -; V gene: TRBV6-6; CDR3 protein: CASSTGRVGSQETQYF; CDR3 DNA: TGTGCCAGCAGTACAGGGAGGGTGGGGTCCCAAGAGACCCAGTACTTC
J gene: TRBJ2-3; clone size: -; CDR3 length: 15; D gene: TRBD1; V gene: TRBV3-1/TRBV3-2; CDR3 protein: CASSPGTGVADTQYF; CDR3 DNA: TGTGCCAGCAGCCCCGGGACAGGGGTAGCAGATACGCAGTATTTT
J gene: TRBJ1-3; clone size: once; CDR3 length: 15; D gene: TRBD1; V gene: TRBV7-2; CDR3 protein: CASSAAGQAFGTIYF; CDR3 DNA: TGTGCCAGCAGCGCAGCGGGACAGGCCTTTGGGACCATATATTTT
J gene: TRBJ1-2; clone size: -; CDR3 length: 13; D gene: TRBD1; V gene: TRBV28; CDR3 protein: CASVDRGGYGYTF; CDR3 DNA: TGTGCCAGCGTCGACAGGGGAGGGTATGGCTACACCTTC
J gene: TRBJ1-1; clone size: -; CDR3 length: 15; D gene: -; V gene: TRBV5-1; CDR3 protein: CASSLAAGWDTEAFF; CDR3 DNA: TGCGCCAGCAGCTTGGCAGCAGGGTGGGACACTGAAGCTTTCTTT
J gene: TRBJ1-3; clone size: -; CDR3 length: 15; D gene: -; V gene: TRBV9; CDR3 protein: CASSVLSGVGNTIYF; CDR3 DNA: TGTGCCAGCAGCGTACTAAGCGGGGTTGGAAACACCATATATTTT
J gene: TRBJ1-4; clone size: -; CDR3 length: 14; D gene: TRBD1; V gene: TRBV7-8; CDR3 protein: CASSPTGGGEKLFF; CDR3 DNA: TGTGCCAGCAGCCCTACAGGGGGAGGTGAAAAACTGTTTTTT